This TCR beta chain was sequenced for a study of cytomegalovirus exposure and HLA in healthy donors. Background on the study: The same platform was used for the roughly 120 validation repertoires as for the roughly 660 first-cohort repertoires, as reported in a later analysis.

Broader study findings: One later analysis, an examination of the roughly 130 validation repertoires, found that first-cohort TCR clusters tended to co-occur in them. The study flagged about 150 TCR beta chains as cytomegalovirus-associated.

The validation cohort, a group of over a hundred subjects, included the donors and was separate from the roughly 700-subject first cohort. The count of this clone is one. Its antigen is currently unknown. Libraries were prepared by immunoSEQ multiplex PCR; TCRdb keeps only in-frame clonotypes and omits some of them. The data contain about 160,000 clones, just under 90% of them singletons. CDR1 is LNHDA and CDR2 is SQIVND in the germline V gene (reference sequence). This CDR3 comprises 15 residues. V was trimmed by 6 bases and J by 1 base, leaving 14 bases between them. The sequencing input was PBMCs. The clonotype comes from a man aged 18 to 29 in good health and CMV-seropositive. The V and J genes are TRBV19 and TRBJ2-3; a possible D gene is TRBD1 (6 bases). The CDR3 bases are TGTGCCAGTAGCCAACAGGGTTATGGCACAGATACGCAGTATTTT. Translation gives CASSQQGYGTDTQYF.